This T cell receptor (beta chain) was captured by sequencing in a study of identical twins. Notes on the study in general: Beta out-of-frame twin sharing showed a weaker excess.

Germline CDR1 and CDR2: GTSNPN and SVGIG (reference sequence). CDR3 length: 11 residues. TCRdb reprocessed the 5' RACE reads with MiXCR, giving one entry per CDR3 protein. This table holds roughly 250,000 distinct CDR3 sequences, 11% to 15% found once. As concerns this clonotype: Its antigen is currently unknown. Mismatch with germline at one junction end may stem from a read error.

V is TRBV30 and J is TRBJ2-5; D unresolved. Sequencing was performed on memory (CD45RO+) T cells sorted from blood. This sequence was found in a woman younger than 35 in good health. The CDR3 DNA is TGTGCCTGGAGTAATGGCGAGACCCAGCACTTC. Its protein product is CAWSNGETQHF.